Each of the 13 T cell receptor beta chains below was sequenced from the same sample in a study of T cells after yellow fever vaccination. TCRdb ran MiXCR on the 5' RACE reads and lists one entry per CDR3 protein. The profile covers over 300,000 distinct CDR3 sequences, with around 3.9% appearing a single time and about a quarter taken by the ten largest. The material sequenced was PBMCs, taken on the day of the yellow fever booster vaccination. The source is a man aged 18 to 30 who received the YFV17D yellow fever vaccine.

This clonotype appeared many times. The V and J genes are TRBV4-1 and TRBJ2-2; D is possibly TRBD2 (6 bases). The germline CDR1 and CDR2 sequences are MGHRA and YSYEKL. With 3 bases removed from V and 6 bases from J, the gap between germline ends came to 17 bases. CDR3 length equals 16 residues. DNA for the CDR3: TGCGCCAGCAGCCACGGACTACAGATAGATCCCGGGGAGCTGTTTTTT. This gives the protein CASSHGLQIDPGELFF.

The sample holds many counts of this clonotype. The CDR3 region is CASRTTGGIYGYTF. For the CDR3, the DNA is TGTGCCAGCAGAACTACAGGGGGCATCTATGGCTACACCTTC. The chain employs TRBV6-5 and TRBJ1-2; 9 nucleotides match TRBD1. V trimming: 6 bases; J trimming: 4 bases; junction bases outside the gene matches: 6. The CDR3 is made up of 14 amino acids. Germline V gene data show CDR1 as MNHEY and CDR2 as SVGAGI.

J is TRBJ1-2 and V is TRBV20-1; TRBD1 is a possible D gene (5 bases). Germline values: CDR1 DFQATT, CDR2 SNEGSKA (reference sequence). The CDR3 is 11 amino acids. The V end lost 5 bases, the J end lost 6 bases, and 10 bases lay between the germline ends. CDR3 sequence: CSARQYHGYTF. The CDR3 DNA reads TGCAGTGCTCGACAGTACCATGGCTACACCTTC.

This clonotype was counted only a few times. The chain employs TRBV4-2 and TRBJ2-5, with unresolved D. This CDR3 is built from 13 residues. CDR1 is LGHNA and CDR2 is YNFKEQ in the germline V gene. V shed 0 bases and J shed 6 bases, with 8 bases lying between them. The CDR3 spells CASSQEMRQTQYF. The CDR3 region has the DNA TGTGCCAGCAGCCAAGAAATGCGGCAGACCCAGTACTTC.

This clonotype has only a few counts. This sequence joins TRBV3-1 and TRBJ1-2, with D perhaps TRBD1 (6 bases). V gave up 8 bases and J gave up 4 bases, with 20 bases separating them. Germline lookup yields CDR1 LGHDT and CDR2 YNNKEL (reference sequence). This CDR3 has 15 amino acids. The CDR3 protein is CASGPQGSRPYGYTF. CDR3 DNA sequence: TGTGCCAGCGGCCCCCAGGGGTCCAGGCCCTATGGCTACACCTTC.

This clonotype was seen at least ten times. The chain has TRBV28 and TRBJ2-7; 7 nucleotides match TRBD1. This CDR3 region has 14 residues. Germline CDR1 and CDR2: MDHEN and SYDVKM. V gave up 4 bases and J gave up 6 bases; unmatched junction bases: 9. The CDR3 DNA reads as TGTGCCAGCAGTTCCCCGACAGGGTGGTCCGAGCAGTACGTC. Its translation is CASSSPTGWSEQYV.

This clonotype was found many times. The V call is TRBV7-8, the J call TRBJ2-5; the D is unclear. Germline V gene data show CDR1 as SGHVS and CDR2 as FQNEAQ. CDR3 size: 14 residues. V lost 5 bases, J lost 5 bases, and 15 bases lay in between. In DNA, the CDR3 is TGTGCCAGCAGCCCAGGTGGAGAATGGGAGACCCAGTACTTC. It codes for CASSPGGEWETQYF.

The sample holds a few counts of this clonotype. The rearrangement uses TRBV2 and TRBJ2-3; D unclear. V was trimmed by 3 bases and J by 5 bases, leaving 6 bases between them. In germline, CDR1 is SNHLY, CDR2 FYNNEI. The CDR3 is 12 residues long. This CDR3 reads CASSESRDTQYF. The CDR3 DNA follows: TGTGCCAGCAGTGAGTCTAGAGATACGCAGTATTTT.

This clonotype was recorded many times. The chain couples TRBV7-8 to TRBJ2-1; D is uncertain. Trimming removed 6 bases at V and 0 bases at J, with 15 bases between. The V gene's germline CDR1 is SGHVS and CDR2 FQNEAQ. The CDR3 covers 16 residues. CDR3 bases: TGTGCCAGCAGGGGCAGCCTAAAGGGCTCCTACAATGAGCAGTTCTTC. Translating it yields CASRGSLKGSYNEQFF. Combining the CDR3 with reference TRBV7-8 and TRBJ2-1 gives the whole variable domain GAGVSQSPRYKVAKRGQDVALRCDPISGHVSLFWYQQALGQGPEFLTYFQNEAQLDKSGLPSDRFFAERPEGSVSTLKIQRTQQEDSAVYLCASRGSLKGSYNEQFFGPGTRLTVL.

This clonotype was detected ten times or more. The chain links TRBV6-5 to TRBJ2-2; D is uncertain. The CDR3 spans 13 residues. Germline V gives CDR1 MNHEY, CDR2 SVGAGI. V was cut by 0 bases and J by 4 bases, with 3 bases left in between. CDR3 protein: CASSYSFTGELFF. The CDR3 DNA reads TGTGCCAGCAGTTACTCCTTCACCGGGGAGCTGTTTTTT.

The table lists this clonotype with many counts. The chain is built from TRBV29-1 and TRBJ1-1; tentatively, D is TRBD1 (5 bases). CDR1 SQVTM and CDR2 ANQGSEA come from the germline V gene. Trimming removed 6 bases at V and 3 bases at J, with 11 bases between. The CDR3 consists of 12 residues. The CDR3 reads CSVGGTYTEAFF. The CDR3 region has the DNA TGCAGCGTGGGGGGGACTTACACTGAAGCTTTCTTT.

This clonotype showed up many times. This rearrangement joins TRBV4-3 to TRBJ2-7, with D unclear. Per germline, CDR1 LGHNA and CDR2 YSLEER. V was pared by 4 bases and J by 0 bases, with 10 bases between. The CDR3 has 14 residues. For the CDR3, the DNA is TGCGCCAGCAGCCTGACGCGTGACTCCTACGAGCAGTACTTC. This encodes CASSLTRDSYEQYF.

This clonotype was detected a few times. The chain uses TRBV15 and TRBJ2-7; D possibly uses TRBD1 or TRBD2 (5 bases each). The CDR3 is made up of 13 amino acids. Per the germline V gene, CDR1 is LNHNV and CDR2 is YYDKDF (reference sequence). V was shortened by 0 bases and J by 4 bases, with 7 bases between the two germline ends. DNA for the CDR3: TGTGCCACCAGCAGAGATGGGGGTTACGAGCAGTACTTC. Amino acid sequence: CATSRDGGYEQYF. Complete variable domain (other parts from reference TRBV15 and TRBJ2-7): DAMVIQNPRYQVTQFGKPVTLSCSQTLNHNVMYWYQQKSSQAPKLLFHYYDKDFNNEADTPDNFQSRRPNTSFCFLDIRSPGLGDTAMYLCATSRDGGYEQYFGPGTRLTVT.